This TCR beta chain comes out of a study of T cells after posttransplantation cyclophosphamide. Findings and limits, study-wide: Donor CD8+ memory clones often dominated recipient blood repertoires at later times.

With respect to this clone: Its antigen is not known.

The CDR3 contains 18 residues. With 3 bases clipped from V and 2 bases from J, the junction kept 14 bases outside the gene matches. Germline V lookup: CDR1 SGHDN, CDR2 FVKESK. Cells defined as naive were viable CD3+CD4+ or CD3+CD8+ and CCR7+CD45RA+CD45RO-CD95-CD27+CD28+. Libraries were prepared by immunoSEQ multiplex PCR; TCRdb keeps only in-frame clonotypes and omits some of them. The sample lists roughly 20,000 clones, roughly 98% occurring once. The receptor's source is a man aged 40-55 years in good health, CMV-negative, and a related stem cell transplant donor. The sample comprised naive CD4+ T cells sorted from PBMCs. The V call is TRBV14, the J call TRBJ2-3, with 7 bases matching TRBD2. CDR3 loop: CASSHRRGSGRTTDTQYF. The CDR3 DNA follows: TGTGCCAGCAGCCACCGACGGGGTAGCGGGCGAACCACAGATACGCAGTATTTT.